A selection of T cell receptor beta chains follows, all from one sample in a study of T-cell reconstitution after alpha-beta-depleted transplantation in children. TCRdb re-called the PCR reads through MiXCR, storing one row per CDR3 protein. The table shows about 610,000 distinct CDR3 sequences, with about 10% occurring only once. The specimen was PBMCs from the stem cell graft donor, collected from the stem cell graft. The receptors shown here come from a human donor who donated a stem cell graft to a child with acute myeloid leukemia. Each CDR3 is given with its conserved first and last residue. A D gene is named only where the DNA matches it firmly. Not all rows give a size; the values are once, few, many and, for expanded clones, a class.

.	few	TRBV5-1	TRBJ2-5	CASSRDNLMETQYF	TGCGCCAGCAGCCGAGATAATTTAATGGAGACCCAGTACTTC
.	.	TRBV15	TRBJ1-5	CATSRGGRGDQPQHF	TGTGCCACCAGCCGAGGGGGGCGAGGGGATCAGCCCCAGCATTTT
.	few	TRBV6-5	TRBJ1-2	CASRKGGGDGGYTF	TGTGCCAGCCGCAAGGGAGGGGGAGATGGCGGCTACACCTTC
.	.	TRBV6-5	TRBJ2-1	CASSYSRAGTNEQFF	TGTGCCAGCAGTTACTCGAGGGCGGGGACAAATGAGCAGTTCTTC
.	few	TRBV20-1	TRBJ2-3	CSAPAPTDTQYF	TGCAGTGCTCCGGCCCCCACAGATACGCAGTATTTT
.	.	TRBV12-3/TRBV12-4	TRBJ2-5	CASRGGLGETQYF	TGTGCCAGCAGGGGGGGCCTAGGAGAGACCCAGTACTTC
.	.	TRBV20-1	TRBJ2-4	CSARGDKNIQYF	TGCAGTGCTAGAGGGGATAAAAACATTCAGTACTTC
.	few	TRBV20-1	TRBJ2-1	CSAPRTDGSNEQFF	TGCAGTGCTCCCCGGACTGACGGGAGTAATGAGCAGTTCTTC
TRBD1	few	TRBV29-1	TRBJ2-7	CSAWTGSDEQYF	TGCAGCGCCTGGACAGGGTCTGACGAGCAGTACTTC
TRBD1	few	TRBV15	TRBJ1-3	CATSNRGLRNTIYF	TGTGCCACCTCGAATAGGGGGCTCCGAAACACCATATATTTT
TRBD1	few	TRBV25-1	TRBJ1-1	CASSDRGTGGTEAFF	TGTGCCAGCAGTGACCGCGGGACAGGGGGCACTGAAGCTTTCTTT
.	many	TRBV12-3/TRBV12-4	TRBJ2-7	CASSSLGGQGNYEQYF	TGTGCCAGCAGCTCACTCGGTGGCCAGGGGAACTACGAGCAGTACTTC
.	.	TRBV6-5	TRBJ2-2	CASSYSPTGELFF	TGTGCCAGCAGTTATAGCCCCACCGGGGAGCTGTTTTTT
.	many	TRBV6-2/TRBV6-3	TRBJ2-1	CASSIGLPTFNEQFF	TGTGCCAGCTCAATAGGGCTACCTACTTTCAATGAGCAGTTCTTC
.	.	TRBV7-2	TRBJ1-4	CASSSGINEKLFF	TGTGCCAGCAGCTCGGGAATTAATGAAAAACTGTTTTTT
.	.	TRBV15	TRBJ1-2	CATSRARAVYGYTF	TGTGCCACCAGCAGGGCCCGGGCTGTCTATGGCTACACCTTC
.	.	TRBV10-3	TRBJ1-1	CAISESGGDLNTEAFF	TGTGCCATCAGTGAGTCCGGGGGGGACCTGAACACTGAAGCTTTCTTT
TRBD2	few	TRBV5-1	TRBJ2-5	CASSLLAGVRETQYF	TGCGCCAGCAGCTTGCTAGCGGGAGTACGAGAGACCCAGTACTTC
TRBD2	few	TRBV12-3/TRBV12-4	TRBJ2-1	CASTDPGASGSNEQFF	TGTGCCAGCACCGATCCCGGTGCTAGCGGGAGTAATGAGCAGTTCTTC
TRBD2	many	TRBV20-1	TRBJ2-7	CSASGGGSRYEQYF	TGCAGTGCTAGCGGTGGCGGGAGTAGGTACGAGCAGTACTTC
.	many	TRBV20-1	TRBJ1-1	CSAPGLNTEAFF	TGCAGTGCTCCCGGGCTGAACACTGAAGCTTTCTTT
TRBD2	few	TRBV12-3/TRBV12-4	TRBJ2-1	CASSLVLADYNEQFF	TGTGCCAGCAGTTTAGTACTAGCGGACTACAATGAGCAGTTCTTC
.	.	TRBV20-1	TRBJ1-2	CSARSREGSGGYTF	TGCAGTGCTAGGAGCAGGGAGGGTTCGGGCGGCTACACCTTC
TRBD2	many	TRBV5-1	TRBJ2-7	CASSSGLAGGPHEQYF	TGCGCCAGCAGCTCGGGACTAGCGGGAGGGCCCCACGAGCAGTACTTC
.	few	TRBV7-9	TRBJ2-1	CASSRRNTGRKFF	TGTGCCAGCAGCCGGCGAAATACAGGGAGGAAGTTCTTC
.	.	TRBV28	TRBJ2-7	CASRSGPRREQYF	TGTGCCAGCAGGTCGGGGCCACGTCGGGAGCAGTACTTC
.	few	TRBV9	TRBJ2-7	CASSPHQPSYEQYF	TGTGCCAGCAGCCCTCACCAGCCTTCCTACGAGCAGTACTTC
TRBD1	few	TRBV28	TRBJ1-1	CASSRTGLLAFF	TGTGCCAGCAGTAGGACAGGGTTGTTGGCTTTCTTT
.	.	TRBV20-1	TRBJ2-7	CSASGLGSYEQYF	TGCAGTGCTAGTGGGCTAGGGTCCTACGAGCAGTACTTC
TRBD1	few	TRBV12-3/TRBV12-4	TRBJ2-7	CASTSTGGSSEQYF	TGTGCCAGCACATCGACAGGGGGATCAAGCGAGCAGTACTTC
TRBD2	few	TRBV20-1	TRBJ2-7	CSASRTSGSYSGEQYF	TGCAGTGCCAGCCGGACTAGCGGGAGTTATTCGGGAGAGCAGTACTTC
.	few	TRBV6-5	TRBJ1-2	CASSYGGKANYGYTF	TGTGCCAGCAGTTACGGAGGGAAGGCTAACTATGGCTACACCTTC
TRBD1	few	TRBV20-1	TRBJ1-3	CSARTGGIQGKNGNTIYF	TGCAGTGCTAGGACGGGGGGGATACAGGGGAAAAATGGAAACACCATATATTTT
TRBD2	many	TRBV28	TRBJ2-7	CASSLLAGALREQYF	TGTGCCAGCAGTTTATTGGCGGGAGCGCTCCGGGAGCAGTACTTC
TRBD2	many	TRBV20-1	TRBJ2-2	CSAWLAVNTGELFF	TGCAGTGCCTGGCTAGCGGTGAACACCGGGGAGCTGTTTTTT
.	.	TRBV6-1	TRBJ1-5	CASSEARHQPQHF	TGTGCCAGCAGTGAAGCACGCCATCAGCCCCAGCATTTT